The sequence of this T cell receptor (beta chain) was determined in a study of identifying expanded T cells in peripheral blood. Generated by immunoSEQ multiplex PCR, the TCRdb table keeps only in-frame clones and is missing some. Of tens of thousands of clones detected, roughly 81% appear once; the ten largest clones hold around 4.5%. V lost 2 bases, J lost 0 bases, and 8 bases lay in between. The CDR3 sequence is 15 residues long. CDR1 and CDR2 (germline): SGHTA, FQGTGA. This TCR came from a person aged 18 to 70 in good health. The chain has TRBV7-3 and TRBJ2-1; maybe TRBD2 (6 bases). Sequencing was carried out using blood. The CDR3 spells CASSLSGSSYNEQFF. Here the CDR3 DNA reads TGTGCCAGCAGCTTATCCGGGAGCTCCTACAATGAGCAGTTCTTC.